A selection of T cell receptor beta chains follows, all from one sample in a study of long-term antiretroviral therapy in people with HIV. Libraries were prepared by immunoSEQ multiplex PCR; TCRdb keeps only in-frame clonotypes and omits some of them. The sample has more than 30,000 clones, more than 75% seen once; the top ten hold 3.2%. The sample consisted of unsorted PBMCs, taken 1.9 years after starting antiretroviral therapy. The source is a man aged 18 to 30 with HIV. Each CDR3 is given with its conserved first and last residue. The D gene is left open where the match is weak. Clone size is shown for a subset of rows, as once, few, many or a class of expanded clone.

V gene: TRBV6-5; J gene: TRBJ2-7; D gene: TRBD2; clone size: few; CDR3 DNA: TGTGCCAGCAGTTACTCTGCGGGGGGGTCCTACGAGCAGTACTTC; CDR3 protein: CASSYSAGGSYEQYF
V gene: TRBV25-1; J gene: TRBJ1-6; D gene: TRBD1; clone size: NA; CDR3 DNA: TGTGCCAGCAGCCGGGACAGGGGTAATTCACCCCTCCACTTT; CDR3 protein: CASSRDRGNSPLHF
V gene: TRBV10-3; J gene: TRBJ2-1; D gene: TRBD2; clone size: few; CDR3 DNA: TGTGCCACCGGGGACGGGAGGCTTAACAATGAGCAGTTCTTC; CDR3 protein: CATGDGRLNNEQFF
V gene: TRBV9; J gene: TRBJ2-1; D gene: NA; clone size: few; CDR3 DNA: TGTGCCAGCAGCGTAGGTCCCCCGGGCTTGGGTTACAATGAGCAGTTCTTC; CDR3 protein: CASSVGPPGLGYNEQFF
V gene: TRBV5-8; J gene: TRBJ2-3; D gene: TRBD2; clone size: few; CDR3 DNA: TGTGCCAGCAGCTTGGGATTCTTACTAGCGACGATCACAGATACGCAGTATTTT; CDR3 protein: CASSLGFLLATITDTQYF
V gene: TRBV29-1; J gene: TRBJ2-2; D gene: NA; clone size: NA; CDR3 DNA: TGCAGCGTTGGCGGGGCCACGAACACCGGGGAGCTGTTTTTT; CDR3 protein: CSVGGATNTGELFF
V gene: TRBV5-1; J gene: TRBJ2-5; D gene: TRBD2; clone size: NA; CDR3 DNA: TGCGCCAGCAGCTGGACTAGCGGGGGGGCCTGGGAAGAGACCCAGTACTTC; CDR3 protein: CASSWTSGGAWEETQYF
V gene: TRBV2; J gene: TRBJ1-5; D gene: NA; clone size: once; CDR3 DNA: TGTGCCAGCAGGGGGGGAAATAGCAATCAGCCCCAGCATTTT; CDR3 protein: CASRGGNSNQPQHF
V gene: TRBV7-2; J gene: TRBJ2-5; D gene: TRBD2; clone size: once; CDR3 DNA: TGTGCCAGCAGCCCCCGCCCCGGGGGGGCCTCGTACCAAGAGACCCAGTACTTC; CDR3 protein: CASSPRPGGASYQETQYF
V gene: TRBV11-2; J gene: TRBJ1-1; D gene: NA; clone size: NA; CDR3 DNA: TGTGCCAGCAGCTCGTACAGGCAAGTGAACACTGAAGCTTTCTTT; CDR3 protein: CASSSYRQVNTEAFF
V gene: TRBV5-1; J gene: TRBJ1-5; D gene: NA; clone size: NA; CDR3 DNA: TGCGCCAGCAGCTTGTCCGCGGGTGGGCAGCCCCAGCATTTT; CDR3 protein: CASSLSAGGQPQHF
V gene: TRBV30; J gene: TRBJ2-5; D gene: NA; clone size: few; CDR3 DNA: TGTGCCTGGAGTGTACTAGGGGGGGGCCCTGAGTACTTC; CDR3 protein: CAWSVLGGGPEYF
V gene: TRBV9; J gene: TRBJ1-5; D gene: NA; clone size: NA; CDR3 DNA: TGTGCCAGCAGCGTAGAAGGACAGTTAAATCAGCCCCAGCATTTT; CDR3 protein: CASSVEGQLNQPQHF
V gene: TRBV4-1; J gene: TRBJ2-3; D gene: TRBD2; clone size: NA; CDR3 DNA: TGCGCCAGCAGTCGACTAGCGGGGGGGAGGACAGATACGCAGTATTTT; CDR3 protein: CASSRLAGGRTDTQYF
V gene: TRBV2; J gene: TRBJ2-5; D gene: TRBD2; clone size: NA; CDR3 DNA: TGTGCCAGCAGCGAGGGGACTAGCTGGGAGACCCAGTACTTC; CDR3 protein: CASSEGTSWETQYF
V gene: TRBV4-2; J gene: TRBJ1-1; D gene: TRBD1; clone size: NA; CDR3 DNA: TGTGCCAGCAGCCAAGAGACAGGGTGGACTGAAGCTTTCTTT; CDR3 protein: CASSQETGWTEAFF
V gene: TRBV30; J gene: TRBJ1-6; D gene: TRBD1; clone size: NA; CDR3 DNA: TGTGCCTTGATGGGACAGGGAAATTCACCCCTCCACTTT; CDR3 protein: CALMGQGNSPLHF
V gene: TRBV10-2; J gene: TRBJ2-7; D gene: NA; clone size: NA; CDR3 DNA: TGCGCCAGCATTATACAACAGGGCTACGAGCAGTACTTC; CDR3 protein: CASIIQQGYEQYF
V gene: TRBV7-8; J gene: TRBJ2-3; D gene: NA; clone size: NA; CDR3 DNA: TGTGCCAGCAGCTTACGGGTCGCAGATACGCAGTATTTT; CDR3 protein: CASSLRVADTQYF
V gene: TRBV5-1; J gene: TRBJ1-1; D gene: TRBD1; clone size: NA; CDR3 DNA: TGCGCCAGCAGCTGGGACAGGCTCTTGAACAGGGACACTGAAGCTTTCTTT; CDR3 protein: CASSWDRLLNRDTEAFF
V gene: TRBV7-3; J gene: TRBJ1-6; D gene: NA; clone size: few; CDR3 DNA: TGTGCCAGCGAGGTAGGTGGTCTCTATAATTCACCCCTCCACTTT; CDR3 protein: CASEVGGLYNSPLHF
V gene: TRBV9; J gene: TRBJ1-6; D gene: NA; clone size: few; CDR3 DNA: TGTGCCAGCAGCGTTGCCGTCCGGAGCTCCTATAATTCACCCCTCCACTTT; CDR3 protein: CASSVAVRSSYNSPLHF
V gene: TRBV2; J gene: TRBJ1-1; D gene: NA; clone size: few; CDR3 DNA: TGTGCCAGCAGTGGGATGGGTCTCACTGAAGCTTTCTTT; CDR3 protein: CASSGMGLTEAFF
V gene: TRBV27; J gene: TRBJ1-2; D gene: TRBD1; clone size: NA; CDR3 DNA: TGTGCCAGCAGTTTATCACAGGGGAACTATGGCTACACCTTC; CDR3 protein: CASSLSQGNYGYTF
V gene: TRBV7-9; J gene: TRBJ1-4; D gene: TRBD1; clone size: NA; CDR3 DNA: TGTGCCAGCAGCCAGGGACAGCGTAATGAAAAACTGTTTTTT; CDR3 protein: CASSQGQRNEKLFF
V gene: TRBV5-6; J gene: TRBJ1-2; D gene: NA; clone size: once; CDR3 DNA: TGTGCCAGCAGTTCCCGAACAGGTCACTATGGCTACACCTTC; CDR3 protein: CASSSRTGHYGYTF
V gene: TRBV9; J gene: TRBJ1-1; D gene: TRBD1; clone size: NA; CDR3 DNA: TGTGCCAGCGGACAGGGGGCGAGTACTGAAGCTTTCTTT; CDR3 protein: CASGQGASTEAFF
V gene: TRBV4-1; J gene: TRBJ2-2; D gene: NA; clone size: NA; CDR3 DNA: TGCGCCAGCAGCCGGACGGACATAAGGATACCCGGGGAGCTGTTTTTT; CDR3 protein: CASSRTDIRIPGELFF
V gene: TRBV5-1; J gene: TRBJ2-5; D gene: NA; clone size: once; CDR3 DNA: TGCGCCAGCAGCTTGGAGGCAGTTCAAGAGACCCAGTACTTC; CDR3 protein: CASSLEAVQETQYF
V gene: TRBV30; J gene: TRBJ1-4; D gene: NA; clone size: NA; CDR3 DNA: TGTGCCTGGGCCGAGACAACTAATGAAAAACTGTTTTTT; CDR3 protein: CAWAETTNEKLFF
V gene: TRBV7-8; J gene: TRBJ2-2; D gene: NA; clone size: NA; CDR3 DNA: TGTGCCAGCAGCTCCCCTTCGGGGATCGCGGGGGAGCTGTTTTTT; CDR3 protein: CASSSPSGIAGELFF
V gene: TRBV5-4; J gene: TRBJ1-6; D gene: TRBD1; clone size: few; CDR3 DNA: TGTGCCAGCACCCAGACAGGGAAGCAAAATTCACCCCTCCACTTT; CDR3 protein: CASTQTGKQNSPLHF
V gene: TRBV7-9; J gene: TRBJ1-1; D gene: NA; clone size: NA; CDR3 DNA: TGTGCCAGCAGCCAAGCAGGGGATATGAACACTGAAGCTTTCTTT; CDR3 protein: CASSQAGDMNTEAFF
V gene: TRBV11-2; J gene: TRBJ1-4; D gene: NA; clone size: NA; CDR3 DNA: TGTGCCAGCAGCTTAAGAGGACCCACGGTGGAAAAACTGTTTTTT; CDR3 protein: CASSLRGPTVEKLFF
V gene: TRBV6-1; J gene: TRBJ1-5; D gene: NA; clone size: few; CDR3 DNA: TGTGCCAGCAGTGAAGATCCTAATCAGCCCCAGCATTTT; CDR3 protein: CASSEDPNQPQHF
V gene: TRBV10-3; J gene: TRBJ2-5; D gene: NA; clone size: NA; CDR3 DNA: TGTGCCATCAGTGAACTAGAGGGCAGCAAGACCCAGTACTTC; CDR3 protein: CAISELEGSKTQYF
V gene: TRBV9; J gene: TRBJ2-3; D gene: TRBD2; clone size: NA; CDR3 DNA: TGTGCCAGCAGCATTAGCGGGAAGTCAGATACGCAGTATTTT; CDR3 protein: CASSISGKSDTQYF
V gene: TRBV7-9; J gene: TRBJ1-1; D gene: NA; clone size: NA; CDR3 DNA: TGTGCCACCTCCGAGACGGGGGGGTTGGTGACTGAAGCTTTCTTT; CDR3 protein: CATSETGGLVTEAFF
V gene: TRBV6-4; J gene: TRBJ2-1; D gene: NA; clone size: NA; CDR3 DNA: TGTGCCAGCAGAAGAGAGTCCCTCTCCTACAATGAGCAGTTCTTC; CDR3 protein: CASRRESLSYNEQFF
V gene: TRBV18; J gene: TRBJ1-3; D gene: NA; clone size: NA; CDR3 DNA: TGTGCCAGCTCACCGGCAGGGGCGAGCTCTGGAAACACCATATATTTT; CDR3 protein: CASSPAGASSGNTIYF
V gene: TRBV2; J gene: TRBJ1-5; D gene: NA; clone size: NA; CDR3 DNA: TGTGCCAGCATGGTGGGGCCGGGTCAGCCCCAGCATTTT; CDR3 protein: CASMVGPGQPQHF
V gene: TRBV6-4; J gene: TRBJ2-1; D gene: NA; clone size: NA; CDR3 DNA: TGTGCCAGCAGTGACGAAGGAGGTTCTAGGTCGAATGAGCAGTTCTTC; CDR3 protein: CASSDEGGSRSNEQFF
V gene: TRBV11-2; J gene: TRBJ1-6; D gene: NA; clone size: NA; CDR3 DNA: TGTGCCAGCAGCTTGGAAGGCGATCCCTCCTATAATTCACCCCTCCACTTT; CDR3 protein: CASSLEGDPSYNSPLHF
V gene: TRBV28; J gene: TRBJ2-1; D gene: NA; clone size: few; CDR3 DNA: TGTGCCAGCAGTTTAATCGTTGGCTCCTACAATGAGCAGTTCTTC; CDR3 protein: CASSLIVGSYNEQFF
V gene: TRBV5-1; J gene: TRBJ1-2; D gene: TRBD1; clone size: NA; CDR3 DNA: TGCGCCAGCAGCCGGGACAGGTATGGCTACACCTTC; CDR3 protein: CASSRDRYGYTF
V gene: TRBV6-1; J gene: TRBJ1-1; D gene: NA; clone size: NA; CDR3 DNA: TGTGCCAGCAGTGTAACAGCCACCCGGGTCGACACTGAAGCTTTCTTT; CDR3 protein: CASSVTATRVDTEAFF
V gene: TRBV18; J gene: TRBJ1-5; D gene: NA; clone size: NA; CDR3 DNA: TGTGCCAGCTCACGTATCGCCGGGACACACATTGACAATCAGCCCCAGCATTTT; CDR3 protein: CASSRIAGTHIDNQPQHF
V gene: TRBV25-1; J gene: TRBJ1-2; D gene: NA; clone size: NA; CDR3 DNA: TGTGCCAGCAGTGAAATAGAAAGGGGATATGGCTACACCTTC; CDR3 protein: CASSEIERGYGYTF
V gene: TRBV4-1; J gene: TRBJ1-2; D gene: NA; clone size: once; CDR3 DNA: TGCGCCAGCAGCCAAGGAAGGGAAACCTATGGCTACACCTTC; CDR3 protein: CASSQGRETYGYTF
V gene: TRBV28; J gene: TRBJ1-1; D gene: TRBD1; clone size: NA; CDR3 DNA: TGTGCCAGCAGTTCTCCGGGACAGGGAGCGACTGAAGCTTTCTTT; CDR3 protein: CASSSPGQGATEAFF
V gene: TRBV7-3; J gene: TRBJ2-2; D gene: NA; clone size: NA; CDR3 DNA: TGTGCCAGCAGCTTAAGGGGTGGGGCGAACACCGGGGAGCTGTTTTTT; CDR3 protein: CASSLRGGANTGELFF
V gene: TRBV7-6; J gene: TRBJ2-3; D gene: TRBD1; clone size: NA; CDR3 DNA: TGTGCCAGCAGCTTAAGCGGGACAGGGGCAGATACGCAGTATTTT; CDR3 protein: CASSLSGTGADTQYF